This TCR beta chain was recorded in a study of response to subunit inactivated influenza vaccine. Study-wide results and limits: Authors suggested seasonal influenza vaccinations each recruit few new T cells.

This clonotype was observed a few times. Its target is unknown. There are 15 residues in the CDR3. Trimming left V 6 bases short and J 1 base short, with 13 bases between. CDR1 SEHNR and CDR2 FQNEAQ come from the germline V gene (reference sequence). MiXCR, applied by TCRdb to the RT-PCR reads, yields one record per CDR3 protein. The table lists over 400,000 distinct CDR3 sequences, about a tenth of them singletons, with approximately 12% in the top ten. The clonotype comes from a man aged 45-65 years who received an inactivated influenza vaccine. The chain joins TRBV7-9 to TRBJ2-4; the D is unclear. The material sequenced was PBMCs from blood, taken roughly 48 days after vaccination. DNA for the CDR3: TGTGCCAGCAGTAAGACACTGGGGGCCAAAAACATTCAGTACTTC. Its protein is CASSKTLGAKNIQYF.